This TCR beta chain was profiled in a study of blood T cell repertoires in COVID-19. Study context: T cells, B-cell-depleted T cells, or PBMCs provided the cDNA or gDNA that served as material.

Original processing methods: Amplification from reference gene primers served as the basis for estimated nucleated cell counts. Sequenced by immunoSEQ multiplex PCR; TCRdb stores in-frame clones only, minus some. That table is the source of V, J and clone size, and D and trimming were worked out from the DNA. Here the sample spans about 87,000 clones, around 86% being singletons. The sample comprised peripheral blood. The source is an older woman with acute or convalescent COVID-19.

The CDR3 sequence: CASSNGLPDTQYF. CDR3 DNA sequence: TGTGCCAGCAGTAACGGACTTCCAGATACGCAGTATTTT. This chain connects TRBV28 to TRBJ2-3, with a tentative D call TRBD2 (5 bases). This CDR3 is built from 13 residues. V lost 5 bases and J 4 bases, leaving 10 bases between the germline ends. Germline assignment: CDR1 MDHEN and CDR2 SYDVKM.